The clone carrying this T cell receptor beta chain was detected many times. Its target is unknown. PBMCs were obtained from under 13 ml fresh peripheral blood. This record comes from a study of T cells in Graves' hyperthyroidism and ophthalmopathy. Study results and limitations: Most clonotypes that expanded in the thyroid above 0.001 also showed up in blood. A median approximately 6.5 months before onset, the model predicted ophthalmopathy.

TCR beta CDR3 region amplification was performed from RNA transcripts. HTBI primers were used for first-round RT-PCR of the TCR CDR3. TCRdb re-derived calls from the multiplex PCR reads in MiXCR, one entry per CDR3 protein. The repertoire includes hundreds of thousands of distinct CDR3 sequences, 13% to 15% of them detected once, and around an eighth sits in the top ten. The germline gives CDR1 SGDLS, CDR2 YYNGEE. Trimming pared 0 bases from V and 7 bases from J, leaving 13 bases between. The CDR3 covers 14 residues. Sequencing input: blood. This sequence was found in a woman aged 50 to 60 with Graves' ophthalmopathy. The chain uses TRBV9 and TRBJ1-1; D unclear. CDR3 sequence: CASSVGHGVGEAFF. The CDR3 DNA follows: TGTGCCAGCAGCGTAGGGCATGGGGTTGGTGAAGCTTTCTTT.